Reported below is one TCR beta chain. This sample was taken from a study of blood T cell repertoires in COVID-19. For the study at large: The origin of the acute and convalescent COVID-19 samples was the United States, Italy and Spain.

As originally analysed: Quantification of nucleated cells was approximated via reference gene primer amplification. Using immunoSEQ multiplex PCR, the repertoire was profiled, and TCRdb retains in-frame clones only, with some absent. V, J and clone size reflect that table, while D and trimming were determined from the DNA. The sample lists 120,000 to 150,000 clones, approximately 85% seen once, with about 8% in the top ten. Germline V gene sequence: CDR1 MNHEY, CDR2 SMNVEV (reference sequence). Trimming pared 5 bases from V and 5 bases from J, leaving 16 bases between. The CDR3 totals 15 residues. Seattle patients were enrolled during active infection and followed longitudinally.

The source of this sequence is a woman aged 55-70 years with COVID-19, enrolled during active disease. What was sequenced was peripheral blood. The J gene is TRBJ1-3, the V gene TRBV27; D is unclear. The chain's CDR3 is CASSPRGLRRNTIYF. CDR3 bases: TGTGCCAGCAGTCCCCGTGGGCTACGACGAAACACCATATATTTT.